Presented here are 16 T cell receptor beta chains from one specimen sequenced in a study of monozygotic twins with inflammatory bowel disease. After re-calling the 5' RACE reads, TCRdb lists one entry per CDR3 protein, DNA absent. The sample holds fewer than 550,000 distinct CDR3 sequences. The specimen sequenced was blood. The receptor set was obtained from a human donor with ulcerative colitis or Crohn's disease, or a healthy co-twin of an affected twin (not recorded which).

The chain carries TRBV19 and TRBJ2-6. Germline CDR1 reads LNHDA; CDR2 reads SQIVND (reference sequence). The CDR3 totals 12 residues. The CDR3 region is CASSSTANVLTF.

The rearrangement uses TRBV7-8 and TRBJ2-3; TCRdb's D call, TRBD2, is unchecked because there is no DNA. The CDR3 length is 17 residues. Germline values: CDR1 SGHVS, CDR2 FQNEAQ. CDR3 loop: CASSLGTSGSRADTQYF.

V is TRBV20-1 and J is TRBJ1-2; TCRdb reports TRBD1, a call that lacks DNA to check it against. Per the germline V gene, CDR1 is DFQATT and CDR2 is SNEGSKA (reference sequence). The CDR3 runs to 14 residues. CDR3: CSAHQGGGADGYTF.

The CDR3 sequence: CASRANRRTYEQYF. V and J are TRBV6-1 and TRBJ2-7. Looked up from germline, CDR1 is MNHNS and CDR2 is SASEGT. The CDR3 length is 14 residues.

The chain joins TRBV27 to TRBJ1-4; TCRdb lists TRBD1, though no DNA is available to test this call. The CDR3 is made up of 14 amino acids. Germline CDR1 MNHEY, CDR2 SMNVEV (reference sequence). CDR3 amino acids: CASSRPGQGEKLFF. The full variable domain, in which reference TRBV27 and TRBJ1-4 provide the parts outside the CDR3, is EAQVTQNPRYLITVTGKKLTVTCSQNMNHEYMSWYRQDPGLGLRQIYYSMNVEVTDKGDVPEGYKVSRKEKRNFPLILESPSPNQTSLYFCASSRPGQGEKLFFGSGTQLSVL.

The chain is built from TRBV7-2 and TRBJ2-7; checking the TCRdb D call of TRBD2 is not possible without DNA. Per germline, CDR1 SGHTA and CDR2 FQGNSA. This CDR3 region has 17 residues. The CDR3 sequence is CASSLGLAGASSYEQYF.

The rearrangement joins TRBV6-2 or TRBV6-3 to TRBJ2-1; TCRdb's D call of TRBD1 is untestable without DNA. The germline gives CDR1 MNHEY, CDR2 SVGEGT. The CDR3 is made up of 15 amino acids. CDR3: CASSQGTGAYNEQFF.

The chain employs TRBV5-1 and TRBJ2-7. This CDR3 is built from 12 residues. Germline V gene sequence: CDR1 SGHRS, CDR2 YFSETQ. Here the CDR3 reads CASSSGRLEQYF.

The rearrangement uses TRBV12-3 or TRBV12-4 and TRBJ2-1; as DNA is missing, the TRBD1 call by TCRdb cannot be tested. This CDR3 is built from 14 residues. CDR3 residues: CASSRSGQGAEQFF.

The J gene is TRBJ2-7, the V gene TRBV7-2. The CDR3 is 13 amino acids. Germline V gene lookup returns CDR1 SGHTA and CDR2 FQGNSA. CDR3 region: CASSLGEVYEQYF.

The chain carries TRBV11-1 and TRBJ2-3. This CDR3 is 13 amino acids long. The V gene's germline CDR1 is SGHAT and CDR2 FQDESV (reference sequence). CDR3 protein: CASSLPDTDTQYF.

CDR3 sequence: CASSLAGRAYEQYF. V is TRBV5-1 and J is TRBJ2-7; without DNA, the TCRdb call of TRBD1 cannot be checked. Per germline, CDR1 SGHRS and CDR2 YFSETQ. CDR3 length: 14 residues.

The chain combines TRBV5-1 with TRBJ2-7. Germline V gives CDR1 SGHRS, CDR2 YFSETQ. CDR3 length equals 16 residues. This CDR3 reads CASSLAATPSSYEQYF.

The chain links TRBV7-2 to TRBJ2-5; TCRdb lists TRBD2, though no DNA is available to test this call. The length of the CDR3 is 16 residues. The germline V gene encodes CDR1 SGHTA and CDR2 FQGNSA. The CDR3 spells CASSLGTSGRGETQYF.

CDR3: CASSFSRGRGTDTQYF. This chain links TRBV12-3 or TRBV12-4 with TRBJ2-3; TCRdb reports TRBD1, a call that lacks DNA to check it against. The CDR3 consists of 16 residues.

J is TRBJ1-6 and V is TRBV7-2. The CDR3 totals 14 residues. CDR1 is SGHTA, CDR2 FQGNSA, per germline. The CDR3 sequence: CASSLESQDSPLHF.